This TCR beta chain was identified during a study of T cell changes during pregnancy in multiple sclerosis. Generated by immunoSEQ multiplex PCR, the TCRdb table keeps only in-frame clones and is missing some. In the table there are 84,000 or so clones, approximately 94% of which are singletons. The germline V gene has CDR1 SQVTM and CDR2 ANQGSEA. V gave up 4 bases and J gave up 5 bases; unmatched junction bases: 6. The CDR3 consists of 13 residues. This clone has more than one count but fewer than ten. The material sequenced was peripheral blood, taken in the third trimester of pregnancy. The receptor was derived from a female donor with multiple sclerosis, enrolled in a pregnancy study. V and J are TRBV29-1 and TRBJ1-1; 8 bases map to TRBD1. The CDR3 sequence: CSVGNRGGTEAFF. The DNA of the CDR3 is TGCAGCGTTGGAAACAGGGGGGGGACTGAAGCTTTCTTT.